This TCR beta chain was sequenced for a study of cytomegalovirus exposure and HLA in healthy donors. Study information: An earlier analysis identified 117 million unique TCR beta sequences in 150 million to 200 million T cells. Study results and caveats: Within an earlier analysis, most TCR beta V segments proved productive either about 90% or about 30% of the time.

The primer mix had 60 Vbeta and 13 Jbeta primers. Data came from immunoSEQ multiplex PCR; TCRdb stores just in-frame clones and leaves some out. The data show roughly 150,000 clones, 80% seen once. The length of the CDR3 is 14 residues. From germline, CDR1 is SNHLY and CDR2 FYNNEI. Trimming cost V 6 bases and J 5 bases, with 16 bases left between them. As to this clone: Its antigen is unknown.

The chain has TRBV2 and TRBJ1-1, with a weak D call TRBD1 (6 bases). Material: PBMCs. This receptor was taken from a man younger than 45 in good health and CMV-seronegative. Here the CDR3 reads CASRKTGSRTEAFF. CDR3 sequence (DNA): TGTGCCAGCAGAAAAACAGGGAGTAGGACTGAAGCTTTCTTT.